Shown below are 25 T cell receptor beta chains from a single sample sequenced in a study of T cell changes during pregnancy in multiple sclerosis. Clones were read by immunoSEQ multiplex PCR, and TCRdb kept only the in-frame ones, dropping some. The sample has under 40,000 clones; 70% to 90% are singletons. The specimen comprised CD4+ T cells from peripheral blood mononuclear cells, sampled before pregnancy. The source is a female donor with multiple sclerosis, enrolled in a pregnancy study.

The CDR3 region has the DNA TGCGCCAGCAGCCAAGGTCAGGAGGGGATAGGTGAGCAGTTCTTC. As protein: CASSQGQEGIGEQFF. This chain joins TRBV4-1 and TRBJ2-1; D might be TRBD2 (6 bases). The ends were cut back, 1 base at V and 9 bases at J, with 16 bases in the middle. The CDR3 consists of 15 residues. CDR1 MGHRA and CDR2 YSYEKL come from the germline V gene.

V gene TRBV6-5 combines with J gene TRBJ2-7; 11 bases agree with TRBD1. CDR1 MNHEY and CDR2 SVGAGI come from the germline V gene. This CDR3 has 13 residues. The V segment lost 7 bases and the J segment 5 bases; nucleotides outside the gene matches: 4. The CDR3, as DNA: TGTGCCAGCAAAGGGACAGGGGGTCACGAGCAGTACTTC. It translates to CASKGTGGHEQYF.

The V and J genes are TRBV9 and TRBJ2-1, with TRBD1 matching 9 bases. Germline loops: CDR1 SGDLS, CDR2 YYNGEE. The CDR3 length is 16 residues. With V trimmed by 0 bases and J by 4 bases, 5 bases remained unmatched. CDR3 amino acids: CASSVGLGQGYNEQFF. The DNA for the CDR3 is TGTGCCAGCAGCGTAGGGTTGGGACAGGGTTACAATGAGCAGTTCTTC. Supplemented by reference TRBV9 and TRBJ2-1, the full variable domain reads DSGVTQTPKHLITATGQRVTLRCSPRSGDLSVYWYQQSLDQGLQFLIQYYNGEERAKGNILERFSAQQFPDLHSELNLSSLELGDSALYFCASSVGLGQGYNEQFFGPGTRLTVL.

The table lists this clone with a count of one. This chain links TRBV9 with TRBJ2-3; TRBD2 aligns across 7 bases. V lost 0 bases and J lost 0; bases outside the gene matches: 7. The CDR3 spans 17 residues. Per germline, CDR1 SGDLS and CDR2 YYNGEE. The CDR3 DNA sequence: TGTGCCAGCAGCGTAGCTCCGGGGACTACTAGCACAGATACGCAGTATTTT. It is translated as CASSVAPGTTSTDTQYF.

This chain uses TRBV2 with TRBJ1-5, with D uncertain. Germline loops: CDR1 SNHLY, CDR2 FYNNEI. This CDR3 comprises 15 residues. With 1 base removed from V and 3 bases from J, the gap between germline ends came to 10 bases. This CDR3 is CASSEGGPTNQPQHF. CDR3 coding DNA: TGTGCCAGCAGTGAAGGAGGTCCGACCAATCAGCCCCAGCATTTT.

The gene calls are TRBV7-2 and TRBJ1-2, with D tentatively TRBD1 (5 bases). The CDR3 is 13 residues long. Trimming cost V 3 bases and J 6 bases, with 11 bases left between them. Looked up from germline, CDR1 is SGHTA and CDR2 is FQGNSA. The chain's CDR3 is CASSFSGEDGYTF. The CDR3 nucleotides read TGTGCCAGCAGCTTTTCGGGGGAAGATGGCTACACCTTC.

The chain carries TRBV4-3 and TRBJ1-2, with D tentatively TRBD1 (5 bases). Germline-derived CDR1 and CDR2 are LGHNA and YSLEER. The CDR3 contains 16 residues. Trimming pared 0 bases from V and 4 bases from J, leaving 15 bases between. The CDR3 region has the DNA TGCGCCAGCAGCCAAGATTTCTTCGCAGGGTCCTATGGCTACACCTTC. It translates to CASSQDFFAGSYGYTF.

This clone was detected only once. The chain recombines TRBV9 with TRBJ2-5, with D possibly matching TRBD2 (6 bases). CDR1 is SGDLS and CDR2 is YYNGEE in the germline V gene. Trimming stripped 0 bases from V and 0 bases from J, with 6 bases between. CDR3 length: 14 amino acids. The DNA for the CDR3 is TGTGCCAGCAGCGTAGGCGGGAACCAAGAGACCCAGTACTTC. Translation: CASSVGGNQETQYF. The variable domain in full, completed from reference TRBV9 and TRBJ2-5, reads DSGVTQTPKHLITATGQRVTLRCSPRSGDLSVYWYQQSLDQGLQFLIQYYNGEERAKGNILERFSAQQFPDLHSELNLSSLELGDSALYFCASSVGGNQETQYFGPGTRLLVL.

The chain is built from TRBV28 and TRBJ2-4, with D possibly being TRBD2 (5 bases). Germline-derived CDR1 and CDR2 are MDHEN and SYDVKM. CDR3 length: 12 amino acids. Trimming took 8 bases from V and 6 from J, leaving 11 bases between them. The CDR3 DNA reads TGTGCCAGCTGGAGGAGAATAAACATTCAGTACTTC. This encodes CASWRRINIQYF. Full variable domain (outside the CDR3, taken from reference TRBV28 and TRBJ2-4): DVKVTQSSRYLVKRTGEKVFLECVQDMDHENMFWYRQDPGLGLRLIYFSYDVKMKEKGDIPEGYSVSREKKERFSLILESASTNQTSMYLCASWRRINIQYFGAGTRLSVL.

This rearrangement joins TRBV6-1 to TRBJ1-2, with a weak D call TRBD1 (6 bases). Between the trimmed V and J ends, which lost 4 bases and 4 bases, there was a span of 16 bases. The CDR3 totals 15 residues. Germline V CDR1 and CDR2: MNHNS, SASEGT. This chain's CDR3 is CASSATQGGTYGYTF. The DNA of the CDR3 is TGTGCCAGCAGTGCTACCCAAGGGGGAACCTATGGCTACACCTTC.

CDR3 residues: CASSLAPPSGTGVLGNYGYTF. CDR3 coding DNA: TGCGCCAGCAGCTTGGCCCCTCCCTCCGGGACAGGGGTTTTGGGAAACTATGGCTACACCTTC. The V call is TRBV5-1, the J call TRBJ1-2; 10 positions match TRBD1. Germline CDR1 SGHRS, CDR2 YFSETQ. This CDR3 has 21 residues. The V gene end was trimmed by 0 bases and the J gene end by 2 bases; junction bases not matched to a gene: 19.

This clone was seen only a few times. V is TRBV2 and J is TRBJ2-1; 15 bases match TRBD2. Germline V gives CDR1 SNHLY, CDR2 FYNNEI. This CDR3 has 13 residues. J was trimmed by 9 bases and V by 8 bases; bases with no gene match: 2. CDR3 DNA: TGTGCCAGCGGGACTAGCGGGGGGCCTGAGCAGTTCTTC. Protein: CASGTSGGPEQFF.

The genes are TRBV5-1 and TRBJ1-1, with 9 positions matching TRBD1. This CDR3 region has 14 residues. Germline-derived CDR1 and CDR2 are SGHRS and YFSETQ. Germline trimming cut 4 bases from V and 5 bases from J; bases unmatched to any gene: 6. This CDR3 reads CASSPGTGRTEAFF. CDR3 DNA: TGCGCCAGCAGCCCCGGGACAGGGAGAACTGAAGCTTTCTTT.

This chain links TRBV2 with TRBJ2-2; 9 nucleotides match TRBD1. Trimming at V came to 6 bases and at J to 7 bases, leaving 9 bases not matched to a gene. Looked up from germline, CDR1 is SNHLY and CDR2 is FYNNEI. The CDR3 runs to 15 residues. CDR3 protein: CASRSHRGRNGELFF. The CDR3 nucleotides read TGTGCCAGCAGGTCCCACAGGGGGCGCAACGGGGAGCTGTTTTTT.

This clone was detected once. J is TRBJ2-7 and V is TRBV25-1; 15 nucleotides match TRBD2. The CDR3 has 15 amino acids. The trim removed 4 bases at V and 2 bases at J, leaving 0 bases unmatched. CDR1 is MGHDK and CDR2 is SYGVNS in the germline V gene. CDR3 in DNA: TGTGCCAGCAGTGGGACTAGCGGGGGGGCCTACGAGCAGTACTTC. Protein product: CASSGTSGGAYEQYF.

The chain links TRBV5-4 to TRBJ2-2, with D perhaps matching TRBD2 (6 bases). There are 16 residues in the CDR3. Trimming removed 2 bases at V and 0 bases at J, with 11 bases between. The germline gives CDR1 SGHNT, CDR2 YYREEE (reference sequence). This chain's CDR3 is CASSFRTGANTGELFF. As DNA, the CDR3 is TGTGCCAGCAGCTTCCGTACGGGGGCGAACACCGGGGAGCTGTTTTTT.

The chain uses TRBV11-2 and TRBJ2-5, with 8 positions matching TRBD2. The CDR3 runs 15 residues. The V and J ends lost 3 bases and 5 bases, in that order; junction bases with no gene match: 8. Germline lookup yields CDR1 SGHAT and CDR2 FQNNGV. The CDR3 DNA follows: TGTGCCAGCAGCTTGGTCGGGGGGGCCGGGGAGACCCAGTACTTC. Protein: CASSLVGGAGETQYF.

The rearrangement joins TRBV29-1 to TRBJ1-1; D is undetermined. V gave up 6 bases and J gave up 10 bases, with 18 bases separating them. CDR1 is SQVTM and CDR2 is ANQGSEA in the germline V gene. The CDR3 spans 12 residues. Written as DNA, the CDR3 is TGCAGCGTGGGAGGTGCCCAGAGCGGAGCTTTCTTT. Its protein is CSVGGAQSGAFF.

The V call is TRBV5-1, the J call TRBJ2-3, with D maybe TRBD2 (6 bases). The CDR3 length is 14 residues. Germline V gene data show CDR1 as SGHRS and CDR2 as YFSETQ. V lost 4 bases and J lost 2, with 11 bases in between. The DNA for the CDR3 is TGCGCCAGCAGCCCCCGGGAGAACACAGATACGCAGTATTTT. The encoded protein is CASSPRENTDTQYF.

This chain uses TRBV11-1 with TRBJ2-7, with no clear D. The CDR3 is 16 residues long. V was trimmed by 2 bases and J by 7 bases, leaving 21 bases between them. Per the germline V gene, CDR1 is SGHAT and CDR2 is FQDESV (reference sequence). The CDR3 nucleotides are TGTGCCAGCAGCTTAAGGTCAGGCCTTCGTATGGGTGAGCAGTACTTC. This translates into CASSLRSGLRMGEQYF.

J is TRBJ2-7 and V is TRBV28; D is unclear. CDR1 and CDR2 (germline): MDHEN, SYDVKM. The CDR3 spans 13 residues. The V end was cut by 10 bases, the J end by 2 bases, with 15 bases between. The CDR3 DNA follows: TGTGCCACCTTAACGAGAGGCCCCTACGAGCAGTACTTC. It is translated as CATLTRGPYEQYF.

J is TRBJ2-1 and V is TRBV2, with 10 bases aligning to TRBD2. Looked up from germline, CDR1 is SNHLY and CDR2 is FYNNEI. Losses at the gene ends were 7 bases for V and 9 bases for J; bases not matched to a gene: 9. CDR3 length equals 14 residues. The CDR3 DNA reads TGTGCCAGCATAGAGCGGGGGGGATCTGCTGAGCAGTTCTTC. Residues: CASIERGGSAEQFF. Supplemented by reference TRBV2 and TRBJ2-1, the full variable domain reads EPEVTQTPSHQVTQMGQEVILRCVPISNHLYFYWYRQILGQKVEFLVSFYNNEISEKSEIFDDQFSVERPDGSNFTLKIRSTKLEDSAMYFCASIERGGSAEQFFGPGTRLTVL.

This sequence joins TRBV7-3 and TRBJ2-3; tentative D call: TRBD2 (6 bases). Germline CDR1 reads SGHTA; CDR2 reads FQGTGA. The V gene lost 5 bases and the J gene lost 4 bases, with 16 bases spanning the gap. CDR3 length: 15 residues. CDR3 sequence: CASSPGGRGSDTQYF. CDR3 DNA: TGTGCCAGCAGCCCTGGGGGACGGGGGTCAGATACGCAGTATTTT.

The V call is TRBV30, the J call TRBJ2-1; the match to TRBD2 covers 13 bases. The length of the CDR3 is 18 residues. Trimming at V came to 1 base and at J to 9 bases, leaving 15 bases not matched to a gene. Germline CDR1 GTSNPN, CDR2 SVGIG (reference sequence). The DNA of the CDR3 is TGTGCCTGGAGTGCACAGGCCACCGGGACTAGCGGGGAGGGTGAGCAGTTCTTC. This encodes CAWSAQATGTSGEGEQFF.

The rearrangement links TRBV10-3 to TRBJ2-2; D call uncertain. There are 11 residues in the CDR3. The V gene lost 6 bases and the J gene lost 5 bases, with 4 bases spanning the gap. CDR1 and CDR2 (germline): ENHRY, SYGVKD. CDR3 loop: CAISPTGELFF. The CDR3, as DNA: TGTGCCATCAGCCCAACCGGGGAGCTGTTTTTT.